This TCR beta chain derives from a study of beta chain features in type 1 diabetes. The study, taken as a whole, reports: Among patients, naive, central memory and Treg TCRB repertoires appeared more similar than among healthy donors. Equally in patients and controls, shorter templates might have been favored by PCR. Moderate but significant shortening of TCRB CDR3s was recorded in all four CD4+ subsets from Type 1 diabetes patients.

Comments on this clone: Its target is not known.

As every portion of the isolated RNA was reverse transcribed, the sequencing read expressed TCRB transcripts. The protocol was immunoSEQ multiplex PCR, while the TCRdb copy is restricted to in-frame clones and leaves out a portion. The sample yields about 360,000 clones, roughly 12% seen once. This CDR3 is 14 amino acids long. Looked up from germline, CDR1 is SSHAT and CDR2 is FNYEAQ (reference sequence). The V and J ends lost 0 bases and 8 bases respectively, with 11 bases between them. Researchers reported sorting CD4+ naive, central memory, regulatory and stem cell-like memory cells via CD45RO/CCR7/CD25/CD127/CD95/CD27.

This clonotype was obtained from a man between 18 and 35 years old in good health. The rearrangement uses TRBV7-7 and TRBJ2-1, with D possibly TRBD2 on 7 matching bases. The sequenced sample was naive CD4+ T cells from blood. The CDR3 region has the DNA TGTGCCAGCAGCTTAGCGGGGGGGCCCCATGAGCAGTTCTTC. This gives the protein CASSLAGGPHEQFF.